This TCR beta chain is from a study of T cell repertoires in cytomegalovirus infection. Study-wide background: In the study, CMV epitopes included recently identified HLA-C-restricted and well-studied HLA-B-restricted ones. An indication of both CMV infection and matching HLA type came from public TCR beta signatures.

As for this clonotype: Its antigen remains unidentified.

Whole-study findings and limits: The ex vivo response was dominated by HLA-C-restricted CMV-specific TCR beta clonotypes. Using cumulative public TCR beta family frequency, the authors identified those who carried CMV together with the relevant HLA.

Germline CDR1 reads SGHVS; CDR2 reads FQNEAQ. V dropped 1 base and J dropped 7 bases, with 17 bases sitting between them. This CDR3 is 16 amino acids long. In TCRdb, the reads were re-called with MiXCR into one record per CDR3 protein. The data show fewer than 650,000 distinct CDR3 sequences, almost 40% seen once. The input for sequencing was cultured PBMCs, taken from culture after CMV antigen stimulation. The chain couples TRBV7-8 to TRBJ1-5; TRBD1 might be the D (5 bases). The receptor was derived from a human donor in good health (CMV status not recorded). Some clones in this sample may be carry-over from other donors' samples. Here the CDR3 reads CASSLDWVGTLQPQHF. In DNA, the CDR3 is TGTGCCAGCAGCTTAGATTGGGTAGGGACTCTGCAGCCCCAGCATTTT.